A single sample gave rise to the 9 T cell receptor beta chains below, sequenced in a study of CD8 T cells in ankylosing spondylitis. Study conclusions and caveats: Seemingly characteristic of ankylosing spondylitis blood was a TCR beta motif consisting of about 8 highly homologous variants.

In TCRdb, the 5' RACE reads were re-called with MiXCR into one record per CDR3 protein. Of some 220,000 distinct CDR3 sequences detected, approximately 7.4% appear once; the ten largest clones hold 14%. These receptors lack a known antigen. Material for sequencing was blood, either unsorted or a sorted T cell fraction (not recorded which). Receptor source: a male donor with ankylosing spondylitis.

The V call is TRBV12-5, the J call TRBJ1-1; 7 nucleotides match TRBD1. CDR1 and CDR2 from the germline V gene are LGHNT and FRNRAP. V was clipped by 6 bases and J by 8 bases; unmatched bases: 6. This CDR3 region has 12 residues. This CDR3 reads CASGYWDSEAFF. CDR3 coding DNA: TGTGCTAGTGGGTACTGGGACAGCGAAGCTTTCTTT.

This clonotype has a count of ten or more. The chain couples TRBV10-3 to TRBJ1-1; unclear D gene. Trimming shortened V by 2 bases and J by 1 base, and 8 bases separated the two germline ends. CDR1 is ENHRY, CDR2 SYGVKD, per germline. The CDR3 has 14 amino acids. The CDR3 reads CAISEMAANTEAFF. CDR3 sequence (DNA): TGTGCCATCAGTGAGATGGCAGCGAACACTGAAGCTTTCTTT.

This clonotype was recorded at least ten times. The chain employs TRBV27 and TRBJ2-7; unclear D gene. V lost 5 bases, J lost 3 bases, and 11 bases lay in between. CDR3 size: 13 residues. Germline CDR1 and CDR2: MNHEY and SMNVEV (reference sequence). The CDR3 DNA reads as TGTGCCAGCAGTCCCTCCTTGGGCTACGAGCAGTACTTC. Translation: CASSPSLGYEQYF.

This clonotype was observed a handful of times. This chain links TRBV7-8 with TRBJ2-2; D may be TRBD2 (6 bases). Trimming took 5 bases from V and 7 from J, leaving 17 bases between them. CDR1 is SGHVS, CDR2 FQNEAQ, per germline. The length of the CDR3 is 15 residues. The CDR3 region has the DNA TGTGCCAGCAGCCCCAGAGGAGGGGCCGACGGGGAGCTGTTTTTT. Translating gives CASSPRGGADGELFF.

This clonotype occurred many times. V usage is TRBV20-1 and J usage is TRBJ2-1; a possible D gene is TRBD2 (6 bases). The CDR3 has 11 residues. Trimming stripped 6 bases from V and 7 bases from J, with 10 bases between. Germline V gene sequence: CDR1 DFQATT, CDR2 SNEGSKA (reference sequence). The CDR3 DNA reads TGCAGTGCGCCGACTAGGAATGAGCAGTTCTTC. It translates to CSAPTRNEQFF.

Many counts were recorded for this clonotype. The chain combines TRBV15 with TRBJ1-4; 9 nucleotides match TRBD1. CDR3 length equals 15 residues. V shed 5 bases, J shed 8 bases, and the junction held 9 bases outside the gene matches. The germline CDR1 and CDR2 sequences are LNHNV and YYDKDF (reference sequence). The DNA of the CDR3 is TGTGCCACCAGCCTCCGGGACAGGGAGATGGAAAAACTGTTTTTT. It is translated as CATSLRDREMEKLFF.

This clonotype was found many times. The chain links TRBV4-3 to TRBJ1-2; D not resolved. The CDR3 contains 14 residues. Per the germline V gene, CDR1 is LGHNA and CDR2 is YSLEER. V was cut by 0 bases and J by 5 bases, with 10 bases left in between. Here the CDR3 DNA reads TGCGCCAGCAGCCAAGATCGAACGAGGTATGGCTACACCTTC. Amino acid sequence: CASSQDRTRYGYTF.

This clonotype was counted ten times or more. The rearrangement uses TRBV4-2 and TRBJ2-7; perhaps D is TRBD1 or TRBD2 (5 bases each). The germline V and J ends were trimmed by 4 bases and 3 bases, with 16 bases remaining between them. The germline V gene has CDR1 LGHNA and CDR2 YNFKEQ. This CDR3 is built from 15 residues. CDR3 nucleotide sequence: TGTGCCAGCAGCCCGATTGTGGGGGAGCACTACGAGCAGTACTTC. Translated, it gives CASSPIVGEHYEQYF.

This clonotype was counted many times. This chain uses TRBV12-3 or TRBV12-4 with TRBJ2-1; D may match TRBD1 or TRBD2 (6 bases each). V lost 6 bases and J lost 2, with 20 bases in between. The CDR3 has 17 amino acids. CDR3 residues: CASSLSDLRGPYNEQFF. Here the CDR3 DNA reads TGTGCCAGCAGCTTGTCGGATCTCCGGGGGCCCTACAATGAGCAGTTCTTC.